Below, 13 T cell receptor beta chains from the same sample are listed, as sequenced in a study of identical twins. MiXCR, run by TCRdb on the 5' RACE reads, gives a single entry per CDR3 protein. The table has approximately 280,000 distinct CDR3 sequences, 8% to 9% seen once; the top ten hold around 2.1%. These records were also assigned to another study, of yellow fever vaccine responses in identical twins.

Sequencing input: memory (CD45RO+) T cells sorted from blood. The receptors were sampled from a woman aged 18-29 years in good health.

In this sample, this clonotype turned up a few times. The chain uses TRBV3-1 and TRBJ2-5; 9 nucleotides match TRBD1. Germline CDR1 and CDR2: LGHDT and YNNKEL (reference sequence). J gave up 4 bases and V 4 bases, and 16 bases lay outside the gene matches. This CDR3 region has 18 residues. The CDR3 nucleotides are TGTGCCAGCAGCCTTATACCCGGGACAGGGAAGGGGAGAGAGACCCAGTACTTC. Its protein product is CASSLIPGTGKGRETQYF.

This clonotype showed up many times. This chain links TRBV7-3 with TRBJ2-5; the match to TRBD2 covers 7 bases. With V trimmed by 2 bases and J by 5 bases, 5 bases remained unmatched. This CDR3 is 14 amino acids long. The germline CDR1 and CDR2 sequences are SGHTA and FQGTGA. DNA for the CDR3: TGTGCCAGCAGCTTAGCGGGAGTGGGGGAGACCCAGTACTTC. Translating it yields CASSLAGVGETQYF.

This CDR3 reads CASRSGGGTDTQYF. CDR3 DNA: TGTGCCAGCAGGTCGGGCGGGGGGACAGATACGCAGTATTTT. The chain combines TRBV5-5 with TRBJ2-3; TRBD2 matches at 8 bases. V lost 5 bases, J lost 3 bases, and 5 bases stayed unmatched. This CDR3 is built from 14 residues. CDR1 and CDR2 (germline): SGHKS, YYEKEE (reference sequence).

As for this clonotype: At one end, the junction sequence differs from germline, possibly due to a read error. The CDR3 sequence: CASGQVVWETQYF. The CDR3 nucleotides are TGTGCCAGCGGCCAAGTCGTCTGGGAGACCCAGTACTTC. This sequence joins TRBV3-1 and TRBJ2-5; D not resolved. CDR1 LGHDT and CDR2 YNNKEL come from the germline V gene (reference sequence). The CDR3 loop spans 13 amino acids.

In nucleotides, the CDR3 is TGTGCCAGCAGCCAAGGGACTAGCGGGAGCCAAGAGACCCAGTACTTC. Its protein is CASSQGTSGSQETQYF. The J gene is TRBJ2-5, the V gene TRBV3-1; 13 bases fit TRBD2. The germline CDR1 and CDR2 sequences are LGHDT and YNNKEL (reference sequence). Germline trimming cut 1 base from V and 1 base from J; bases unmatched to any gene: 0. The CDR3 consists of 16 residues.

J is TRBJ2-1 and V is TRBV28; TRBD2 is a possible D gene (7 bases). The V end was cut by 6 bases, the J end by 7 bases, with 22 bases between. Per the germline V gene, CDR1 is MDHEN and CDR2 is SYDVKM. This CDR3 spans 16 amino acids. The CDR3 DNA reads as TGTGCCAGCAGGCCCGGAGGGGGGCGCGGGGGAAATGAGCAGTTCTTC. Translating it yields CASRPGGGRGGNEQFF.

This clonotype was counted ten times or more. This chain joins TRBV7-2 and TRBJ2-3, with 7 bases aligning to TRBD1. Looked up from germline, CDR1 is SGHTA and CDR2 is FQGNSA. V shed 0 bases and J 1 base; nucleotides not matched to a gene: 4. CDR3 length: 16 residues. The chain's CDR3 is CASSLARGSGTDTQYF. CDR3 nucleotides: TGTGCCAGCAGCTTAGCCAGGGGGTCCGGCACAGATACGCAGTATTTT. The full variable domain, completed using reference TRBV7-2 and TRBJ2-3, is GAGVSQSPSNKVTEKGKDVELRCDPISGHTALYWYRQSLGQGLEFLIYFQGNSAPDKSGLPSDRFSAERTGGSVSTLTIQRTQQEDSAVYLCASSLARGSGTDTQYFGPGTRLTVL.

J is TRBJ2-7 and V is TRBV11-2; TRBD2 matches 14 bases. The germline gives CDR1 SGHAT, CDR2 FQNNGV. This CDR3 has 16 amino acids. After removal of 3 bases from V and 5 bases from J, the junction contained 6 bases not matched to a gene. The CDR3: CASSLRLAGGPHEQYF. CDR3 DNA sequence: TGTGCCAGCAGCTTGAGACTAGCGGGAGGGCCTCACGAGCAGTACTTC.

The rearrangement uses TRBV7-7 and TRBJ2-2; D is perhaps TRBD1 (5 bases). Trimming removed 3 bases at V and 4 bases at J, with 12 bases between. This CDR3 region has 15 residues. Per germline, CDR1 SSHAT and CDR2 FNYEAQ (reference sequence). In DNA form, the CDR3 reads TGTGCCAGCAGCTTGGGGCAGGACCGCACCGGGGAGCTGTTTTTT. It yields the protein CASSLGQDRTGELFF.

This clonotype was counted at least ten times. This chain connects TRBV3-1 to TRBJ1-1; TRBD1 agrees at 7 bases. Losses at the gene ends were 4 bases for V and 4 bases for J; bases not matched to a gene: 6. The CDR3 length is 14 residues. Germline CDR1 and CDR2: LGHDT and YNNKEL (reference sequence). CDR3 protein: CASSRRQGSTEAFF. The DNA for the CDR3 is TGTGCCAGCAGCCGCCGACAGGGAAGCACTGAAGCTTTCTTT.

This clonotype was recorded at least ten times. The chain has TRBV28 and TRBJ2-6; D gene ambiguous. Germline V gives CDR1 MDHEN, CDR2 SYDVKM. The length of the CDR3 is 13 residues. The V gene lost 10 bases and the J gene lost 3 bases, with 10 bases spanning the gap. The chain's CDR3 is CATLSFGANVLTF. CDR3 sequence (DNA): TGTGCCACCCTATCTTTTGGGGCCAACGTCCTGACTTTC. Full variable domain (remainder filled in from reference TRBV28 and TRBJ2-6): DVKVTQSSRYLVKRTGEKVFLECVQDMDHENMFWYRQDPGLGLRLIYFSYDVKMKEKGDIPEGYSVSREKKERFSLILESASTNQTSMYLCATLSFGANVLTFGAGSRLTVL.

This clonotype was seen only a few times. The chain is built from TRBV4-1 and TRBJ2-7; 9 nucleotides match TRBD1. V gave up 7 bases and J gave up 10 bases; unmatched junction bases: 8. The CDR3 runs to 12 residues. Per the germline V gene, CDR1 is MGHRA and CDR2 is YSYEKL. The CDR3 is CASMAGQGSQYF. The CDR3 DNA follows: TGCGCCAGCATGGCGGGACAGGGAAGTCAGTACTTC.

The gene calls are TRBV20-1 and TRBJ2-4; TRBD2 matches 12 bases. The CDR3 contains 16 residues. Unmatched junction bases numbered 8, after V lost 6 bases and J lost 2 bases. Germline loops: CDR1 DFQATT, CDR2 SNEGSKA (reference sequence). The CDR3 here is CSAVGLAGLTKNIQYF. In DNA form, the CDR3 reads TGCAGTGCCGTAGGACTAGCGGGATTGACCAAAAACATTCAGTACTTC.